Sequencing of this T cell receptor (beta chain) was carried out in a study of cytomegalovirus exposure and HLA in healthy donors (TCRdb year 2017). Background for the entire study: In an earlier analysis of approximately 640 of the donors, under 300 Gb of sequence data and some 100 million unique TCR beta sequences from roughly 180 million T cells were reported. About 330 gigabases of sequencing data and roughly 80 million unique TCR sequences made up an early release that covered approximately 650 HLA-typed donors. The genetic ancestry cluster associated with self-reported Caucasian donors included about 81% of the roughly 390 genotyped donors. The aim of the study was to test whether cataloging public T cell receptors could identify signatures of past pathogen exposure. Using immunosequencing, the study profiled T cell repertoires from about 650 subjects and related those repertoires to cytomegalovirus serostatus. Besides the first cohort of approximately 670 subjects, a separate validation cohort made up of some 110 different subjects was used. To predict cytomegalovirus infection status, the study brought together high-throughput TCR immunosequencing, statistical association of individual TCRs with disease status, and machine learning. A later analysis re-analyzed previously published TCR beta repertoires from 660 or so donors and added high-resolution HLA genotyping to study TCR occurrence patterns. In the later analysis, no new phenotypic data were used to find candidate immune exposures; instead, reliance was placed on TCR beta sequences and their occurrence across donors. To decide whether each TCR beta V gene segment behaved as functional or pseudogenic, an earlier analysis of some 540 of the donors relied on high-throughput TCR beta sequencing. Donor age, sex, ethnicity and CMV serostatus were compiled alongside the repertoire data. Genome-wide SNP genotypes for about 65% of the 666 donors were used in a later genetic analysis, which treated that subset as a discovery cohort. Every discovery cohort repertoire had been produced on one sequencing platform. HLA typing covered class I and class II loci at four-digit resolution. The number of donors typed differed by locus, with about 629-630 for A, B, C, DRB1 and DQB1, roughly 520 for DQA1, approximately 570 for DPA1, and approximately 470 for DPB1. Because of strong linkage in the cohort, a handful of DR-DQ haplotypes were treated as single units for association and clustering. On average, around 240,000 unique TCR beta nucleotide sequences were sequenced per donor among 350 to 400 genotyped donors of the cohort, with roughly 20% of those sequences being non-productive.

The protocol used for the library was the immunoSEQ multiplex PCR assay. The multiplex PCR relied on a mix of 60 forward primers for TCR Vbeta segments and 13 reverse primers for TCR Jbeta segments. A multiplex PCR assay on genomic DNA amplified the CDR3 region of rearranged TCR beta genes. The amplified TCR beta libraries were sequenced on the Illumina HiSeq System as 87-base-pair reads. Per the original workflow: A later analysis counted tens of millions of unique TCR beta chains across the 650 to 700 repertoires, and about 10 million of these chains were shared by at least two donors. Raw reads were error-corrected and collapsed into unique sequences by a nearest-neighbor algorithm in which closely related sequences were merged to remove PCR and sequencing errors. Alignment of CDR3 sequences to IMGT reference sequences was used to assign V, D and J gene segments. For a sequence to be retained, a match of at least six nucleotides to both a V gene segment and a J gene segment was required. A rearrangement counted as productive if the CDR3 had no stop codons and remained in frame with V and J, and every other rearrangement counted as non-productive. CDR3 was defined by IMGT convention, running from the second conserved V-encoded cysteine to the conserved J-encoded phenylalanine. Sequences without an unambiguous match to a single V gene segment were excluded from the earlier analysis of about 600 of the donors. In an earlier analysis of approximately 550 of the donors, V segments were called functional above 56.7% productive rearrangements and were called segregating when the between-donor standard deviation exceeded 5%. A statistical classification framework was built for diagnosing cytomegalovirus status from the catalog of TCR beta chain sequences. A later analysis assigned V and J genes by comparing TCR nucleotide sequences with IMGT/GENE-DB human TR gene sequences. A later analysis assigned CDR3 sequences and most-parsimonious VDJ recombination scenarios with the TCRdist pipeline. In a later analysis, every TCR beta chain was defined by the combination of its CDR3 amino acid sequence and its V-gene family, and reads without a unique V-gene family were dropped. To address suspected cross-contamination and a sequencing artifact, a later analysis removed 450 to 700 highly shared, low-generation-probability nucleotide sequences. In a later analysis, a clonal expansion index for each public chain was calculated from normalized within-repertoire ranks of inferred template counts. Generation probabilities in a later analysis came from a VDJ recombination model fitted to out-of-frame rearrangements, and those results were checked against IGoR. Hypergeometric tests were used in a later analysis to score TCR-TCR, TCR-HLA and TCR-CMV co-occurrence, with a repertoire-size bias correction applied to the TCR pairs. A later analysis estimated false discovery rates by permuting HLA or CMV assignments 20 times. In a later analysis, co-occurring TCRs were grouped using DBSCAN, with TCRdist sequence similarity added in when clustering inside HLA-allele-positive subsets. Repertoires with fewer than 30,000 or more than 120,000 public chains were left out of co-occurrence clustering, as were several repertoires with anomalous nucleotide sharing. The source is immuneACCESS, and TCRdb retained only in-frame sequences with V and J called. Part of the clones is not carried over; for the studies checked, unresolved V genes explain less than half of this, and the remainder is unexplained. V and J calls plus clone size are reproduced from that table; the DNA served to infer D and trimming. This sample comprises about 81,000 clones, 77% of them detected only once. The ten biggest clones cover under 3.5% of the sample.

Including cysteine and phenylalanine, the CDR3 has 15 amino acids. The only DNA kept is the CDR3, 45 bases in frame from the first base. V loses 3 bases at its end and J loses 8 bases; junction bases beyond the gene matches: 7. From the germline V gene, CDR1 is SGHDN and CDR2 is FVKESK. General study outcomes and caveats: Correlated functional status among segregating V segments might reflect linkage disequilibrium, but an unknown experimental factor could not be ruled out. Across donors, most TCR sequences were observed very rarely, whereas some public TCRs were present in many individuals. A cluster of highly shared sequence variants was judged likely to be a technical artifact of the sequencing pipeline. Some IMGT-functional V segments, including TRBV6-2 and TRBV6-3, could not be told apart with the 87-base-pair reads, so those segments were excluded. An association between a missense DCLRE1C variant and V-gene and J-gene trimming of TCR beta chains was found in a later genetic analysis and replicated in an independent cohort. Three of the identified cytomegalovirus-associated TCR beta chains were confirmed in vitro to be specific for cytomegalovirus antigens. Immune exposure information for the cohort was limited to CMV serostatus. It was suggested by the authors that the approach could potentially be generalized to other disease states and immunological phenotypes. In a later analysis, most CMV-associated TCR beta chains were found to appear HLA-restricted, with HLA associations seemingly driven largely by CMV exposure. Sequencing depth was assumed to be roughly uniform across donors in the presence/absence analyses, though that assumption may not hold. Broadly in line with IMGT annotations, most TCR beta V segments showed up in productive rearrangements about 87% or about 30% of the time in an earlier analysis of several hundred of the donors. According to a later genetic analysis, donors in an Asian-associated ancestry cluster had fewer N-insertions in productive TCRs than the approximately 650-donor mean. In this cohort, only TCR beta chains were sequenced, and detectable features were limited by the absence of alpha or paired-chain data. In the study, 164 TCR beta chains were listed as associated with cytomegalovirus. Because HLA typing was unavailable for some donors at each locus, only the typed subset was used in association tests. The classifier was reported to diagnose cytomegalovirus status with high specificity and sensitivity in both the original and validation cohorts. In a later analysis, TCR association rates were found to vary across HLA loci, with the most associated TCRs seen for DRB1 alleles and the fewest for HLA-C alleles. A further reported finding was that TCR beta sequences accurately predicted the HLA-A and HLA-B alleles for most subjects in the first cohort. About 17 rarely observed V segments, including chromosome 9 orphons, were excluded from the earlier analysis of some 590 of the donors because counts were too low. In a later analysis, about 17,000 TCR beta sequences were associated with specific HLA alleles at a false discovery rate of 0.05. Several of the top co-occurrence clusters appeared to be linked to parvovirus B19, influenza, CMV and Epstein-Barr virus, according to a later analysis. Assigning TCR associations to individual alleles was difficult when HLA alleles, especially DR and DQ, strongly co-occurred. Compared with equally common non-associated chains, HLA-associated TCR beta chains in a later analysis were more clonally expanded and had lower generation probabilities.

In total, fewer than 750 healthy bone marrow donors made up the cohort. At the time of sampling, all cohort members were nominally healthy, though unrecorded immune exposures were likely present. The donor tested CMV seropositive and was one of the 289 seropositive cohort members. A peripheral blood sample was provided by each donor, and peripheral blood mononuclear cells were used for TCR beta sequencing. The Qiagen DNeasy Blood Extraction Kit was used to extract genomic DNA from the blood cell samples. Points on this clone: No cognate antigen has been identified for it. No much larger clone exists at a distance of one base, and base qualities are not known.

The clonotype comes from a man aged 50 to 59 in good health and CMV-seropositive. The sequenced material came from PBMCs. The chain is encoded by TRBV14 joined to TRBJ1-4, with TRBD1 identical over 9 junction bases. The CDR3 reads CASSQGTGFLEKLFF. The DNA reads TGTGCCAGCAGCCAGGGGACAGGGTTTTTAGAAAAACTGTTTTTT.